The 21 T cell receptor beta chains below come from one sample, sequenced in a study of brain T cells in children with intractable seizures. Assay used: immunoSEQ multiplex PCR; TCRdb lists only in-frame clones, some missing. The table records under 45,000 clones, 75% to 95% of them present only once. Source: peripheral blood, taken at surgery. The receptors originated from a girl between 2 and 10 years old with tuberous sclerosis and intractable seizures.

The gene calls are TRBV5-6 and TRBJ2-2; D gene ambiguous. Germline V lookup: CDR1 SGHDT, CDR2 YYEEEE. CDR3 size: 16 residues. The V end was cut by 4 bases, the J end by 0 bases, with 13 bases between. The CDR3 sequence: CASSPRPGPNTGELFF. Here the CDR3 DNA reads TGTGCCAGCAGCCCAAGACCCGGCCCGAACACCGGGGAGCTGTTTTTT.

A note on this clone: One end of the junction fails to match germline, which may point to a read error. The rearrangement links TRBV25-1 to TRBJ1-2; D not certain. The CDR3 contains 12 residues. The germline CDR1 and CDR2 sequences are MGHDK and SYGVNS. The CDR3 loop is CASSEFGSPFHF. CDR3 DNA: TGTGCCAGCAGTGAATTCGGGTCCCCGTTCCACTTC.

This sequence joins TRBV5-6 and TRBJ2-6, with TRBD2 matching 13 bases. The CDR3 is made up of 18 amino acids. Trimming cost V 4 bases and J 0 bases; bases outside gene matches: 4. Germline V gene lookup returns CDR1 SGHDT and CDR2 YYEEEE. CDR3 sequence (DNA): TGTGCCAGCAGCACCGGACTAGCGGGGGCCTCTGGGGCCAACGTCCTGACTTTC. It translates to CASSTGLAGASGANVLTF.

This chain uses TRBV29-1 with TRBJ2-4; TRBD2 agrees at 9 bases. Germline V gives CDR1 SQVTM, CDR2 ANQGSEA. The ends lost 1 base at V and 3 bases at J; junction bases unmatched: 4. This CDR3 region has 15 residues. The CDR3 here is CSVEAISGGKNIQYF. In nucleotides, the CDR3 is TGCAGCGTTGAAGCCATTAGCGGGGGCAAAAACATTCAGTACTTC.

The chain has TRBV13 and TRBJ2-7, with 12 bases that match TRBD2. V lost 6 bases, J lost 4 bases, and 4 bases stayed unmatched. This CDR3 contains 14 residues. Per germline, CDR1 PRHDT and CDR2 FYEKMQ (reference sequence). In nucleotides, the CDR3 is TGTGCCAGCAGACTAGCGGGGGGCGGGTACGAGCAGTACTTC. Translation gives CASRLAGGGYEQYF.

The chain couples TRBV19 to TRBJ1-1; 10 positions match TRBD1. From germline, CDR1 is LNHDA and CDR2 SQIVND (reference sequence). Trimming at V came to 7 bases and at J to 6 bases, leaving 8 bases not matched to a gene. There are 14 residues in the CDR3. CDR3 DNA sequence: TGTGCCAGTACCTGGGGGACAGGGGACGCTGAAGCTTTCTTT. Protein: CASTWGTGDAEAFF.

The CDR3 protein is CASSLAGGRTGELFF. The CDR3, as DNA: TGCGCCAGCAGCTTGGCCGGGGGCCGCACCGGGGAGCTGTTTTTT. This chain joins TRBV5-1 and TRBJ2-2; D might be TRBD1 or TRBD2, each matching 6 bases. CDR1 is SGHRS, CDR2 YFSETQ, per germline. The CDR3 runs to 15 residues. The V gene lost 0 bases and the J gene lost 4 bases, with 10 bases spanning the gap. Full variable domain (outside the CDR3, taken from reference TRBV5-1 and TRBJ2-2): KAGVTQTPRYLIKTRGQQVTLSCSPISGHRSVSWYQQTPGQGLQFLFEYFSETQRNKGNFPGRFSGRQFSNSRSEMNVSTLELGDSALYLCASSLAGGRTGELFFGEGSRLTVL.

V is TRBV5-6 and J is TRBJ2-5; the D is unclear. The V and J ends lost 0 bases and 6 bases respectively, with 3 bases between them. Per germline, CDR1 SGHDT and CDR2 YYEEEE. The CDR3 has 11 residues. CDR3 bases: TGTGCCAGCAGCTTGGAGAAGACCCAGTACTTC. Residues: CASSLEKTQYF.

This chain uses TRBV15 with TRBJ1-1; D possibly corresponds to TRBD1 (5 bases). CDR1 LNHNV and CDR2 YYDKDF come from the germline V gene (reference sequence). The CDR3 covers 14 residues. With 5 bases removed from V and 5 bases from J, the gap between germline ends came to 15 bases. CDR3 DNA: TGTGCCACCAGCGTAGGGTTGGGGGGAACTGAAGCTTTCTTT. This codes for CATSVGLGGTEAFF.

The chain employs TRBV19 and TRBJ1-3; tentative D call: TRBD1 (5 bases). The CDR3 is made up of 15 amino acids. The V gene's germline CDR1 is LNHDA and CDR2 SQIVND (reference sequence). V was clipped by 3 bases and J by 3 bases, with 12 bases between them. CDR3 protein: CASSMTALGGNTIYF. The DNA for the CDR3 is TGTGCCAGTAGTATGACAGCACTAGGTGGAAACACCATATATTTT.

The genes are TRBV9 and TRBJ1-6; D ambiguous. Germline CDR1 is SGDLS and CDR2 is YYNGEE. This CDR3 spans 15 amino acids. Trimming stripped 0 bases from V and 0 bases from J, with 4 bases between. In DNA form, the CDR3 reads TGTGCCAGCAGCGTAGAGGGCTCCTATAATTCACCCCTCCACTTT. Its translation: CASSVEGSYNSPLHF.

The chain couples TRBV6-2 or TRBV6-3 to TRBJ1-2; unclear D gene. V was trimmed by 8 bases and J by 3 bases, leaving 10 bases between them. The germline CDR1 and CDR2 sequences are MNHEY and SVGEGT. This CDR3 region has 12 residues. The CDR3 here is CASGQAYYGYTF. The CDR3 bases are TGTGCCAGCGGCCAAGCTTACTATGGCTACACCTTC.

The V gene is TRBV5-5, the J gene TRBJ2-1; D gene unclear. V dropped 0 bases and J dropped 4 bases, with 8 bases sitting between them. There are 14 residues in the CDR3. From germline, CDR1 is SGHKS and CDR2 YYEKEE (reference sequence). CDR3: CASSLATSYNEQFF. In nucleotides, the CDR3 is TGTGCCAGCAGCTTGGCTACGAGTTACAATGAGCAGTTCTTC.

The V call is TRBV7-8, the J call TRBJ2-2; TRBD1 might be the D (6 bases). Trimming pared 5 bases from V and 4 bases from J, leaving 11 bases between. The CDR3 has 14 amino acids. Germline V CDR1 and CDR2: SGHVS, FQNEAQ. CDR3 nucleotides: TGTGCCAGCAGCCGGGACACGACCACCGGGGAGCTGTTTTTT. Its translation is CASSRDTTTGELFF.

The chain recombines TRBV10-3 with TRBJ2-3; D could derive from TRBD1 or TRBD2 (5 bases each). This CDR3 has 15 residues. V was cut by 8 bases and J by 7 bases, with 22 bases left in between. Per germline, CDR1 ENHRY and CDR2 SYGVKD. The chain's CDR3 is CAIANGTNIINTQYF. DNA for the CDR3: TGTGCCATCGCAAACGGGACGAATATAATAAATACGCAGTATTTT.

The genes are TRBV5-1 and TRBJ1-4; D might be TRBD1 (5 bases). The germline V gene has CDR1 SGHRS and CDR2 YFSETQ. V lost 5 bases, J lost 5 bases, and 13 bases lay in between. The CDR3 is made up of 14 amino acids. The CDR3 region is CASSPGPLNEKLFF. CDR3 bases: TGCGCCAGCAGTCCGGGACCGCTAAATGAAAAACTGTTTTTT.

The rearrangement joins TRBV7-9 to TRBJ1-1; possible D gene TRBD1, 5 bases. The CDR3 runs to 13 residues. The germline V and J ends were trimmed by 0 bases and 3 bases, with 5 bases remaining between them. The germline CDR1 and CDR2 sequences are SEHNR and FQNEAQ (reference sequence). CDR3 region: CASSLAGDTEAFF. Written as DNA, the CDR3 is TGTGCCAGCAGCTTAGCGGGGGACACTGAAGCTTTCTTT.

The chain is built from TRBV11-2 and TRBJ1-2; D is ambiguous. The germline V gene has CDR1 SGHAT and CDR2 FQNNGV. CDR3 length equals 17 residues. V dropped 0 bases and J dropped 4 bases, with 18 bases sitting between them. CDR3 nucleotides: TGTGCCAGCAGCTTAGAGGAGACCCCTCGGATCCCCTATGGCTACACCTTC. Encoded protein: CASSLEETPRIPYGYTF.

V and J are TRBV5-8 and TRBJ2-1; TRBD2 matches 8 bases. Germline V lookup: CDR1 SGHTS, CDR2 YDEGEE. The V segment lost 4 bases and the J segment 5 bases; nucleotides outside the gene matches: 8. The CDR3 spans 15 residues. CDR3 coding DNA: TGTGCCAGCAGCCCGGGACTAGTTCCCCACAATGAGCAGTTCTTC. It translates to CASSPGLVPHNEQFF.

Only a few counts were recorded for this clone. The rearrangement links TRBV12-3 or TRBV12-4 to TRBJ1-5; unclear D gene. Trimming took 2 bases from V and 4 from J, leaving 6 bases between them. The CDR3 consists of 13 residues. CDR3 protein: CASSLTENQPQHF. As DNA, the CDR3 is TGTGCCAGCAGTTTAACCGAAAATCAGCCCCAGCATTTT.

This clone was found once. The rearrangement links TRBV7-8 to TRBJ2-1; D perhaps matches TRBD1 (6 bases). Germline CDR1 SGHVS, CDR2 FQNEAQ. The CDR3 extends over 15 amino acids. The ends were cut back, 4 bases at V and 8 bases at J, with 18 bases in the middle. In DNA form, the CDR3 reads TGTGCCAGCAGCTCGTTACAGGGTACCGTCGATGAGCAGTTCTTC. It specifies CASSSLQGTVDEQFF.